This T cell receptor (beta chain) originates from a study of T cell changes during pregnancy in multiple sclerosis. Germline V gives CDR1 SGHVS, CDR2 FNYEAQ. The CDR3 extends over 14 amino acids. The V gene end was trimmed by 3 bases and the J gene end by 0 bases; junction bases not matched to a gene: 0. Here immunoSEQ multiplex PCR was the method, and the copy in TCRdb shows in-frame clones only, minus some. The sample has some 50,000 clones, 92% seen once. This TCR derives from a female donor with multiple sclerosis, enrolled in a pregnancy study. The rearrangement uses TRBV7-6 and TRBJ2-3, with 7 bases that match TRBD2. The specimen was CD4+ T cells from peripheral blood mononuclear cells, collected in the second trimester of pregnancy. This CDR3 reads CASSLRGSTDTQYF. The CDR3 DNA sequence: TGTGCCAGCAGCTTGCGGGGGAGCACAGATACGCAGTATTTT.